The clone carrying this T cell receptor beta chain has a single count. In the original analysis: The assay estimated nucleated cells by amplifying reference gene primers. Only in-frame clones appear in the TCRdb table, and some are missing; sequencing was by immunoSEQ multiplex PCR. V, J and clone size were drawn from that table, and D and trimming were deduced from the DNA. The sample records 97,000 or so clones, 87% being singletons. These data come from a study of blood T cell repertoires in COVID-19. Study as a whole: COVID-19 samples from acute and convalescent phases originated in the United States, Italy and Spain. T cells, B-cell-depleted T cells, or PBMCs provided the cDNA or gDNA that served as material.

The CDR3 consists of 13 residues. With 4 bases clipped from V and 4 bases from J, the junction kept 3 bases outside the gene matches. Germline values: CDR1 SGHKS, CDR2 YYEKEE (reference sequence). V gene TRBV5-5 combines with J gene TRBJ1-1; the match to TRBD1 covers 8 bases. The receptor comes from a man aged 45-65 years with active COVID-19. The specimen sequenced was peripheral blood. The CDR3 region is CASSTDRATEAFF. CDR3 DNA sequence: TGTGCCAGCAGCACGGACAGGGCCACTGAAGCTTTCTTT.